What follows are 5 T cell receptor beta chains derived from one specimen sequenced in a study of cytomegalovirus exposure and HLA in healthy donors. 13 Jbeta primers and 60 Vbeta primers were used for the PCR. Assay used: immunoSEQ multiplex PCR; TCRdb lists only in-frame clones, some missing. The data show fewer than 120,000 clones, with about 90% seen just once and about 1.8% held by the top ten. The specimen was PBMCs. All receptors derive from a man in his forties in good health and CMV-seronegative.

The CDR3 DNA is TGTGCCAGCAGTGCGAGGGACACCATATATTTT. It encodes CASSARDTIYF. The chain is built from TRBV6-1 and TRBJ1-3; D remains ambiguous. The V end lost 4 bases, the J end lost 8 bases, and 6 bases lay between the germline ends. The germline V gene encodes CDR1 MNHNS and CDR2 SASEGT. There are 11 residues in the CDR3.

The chain couples TRBV6-5 to TRBJ1-6; D remains unclear. Trimming left V 0 bases short and J 9 bases short, with 15 bases between. Germline V gives CDR1 MNHEY, CDR2 SVGAGI. The CDR3 runs to 16 residues. The CDR3 sequence: CASSYSSSVPISPLHF. CDR3 bases: TGTGCCAGCAGTTACTCGTCGTCAGTCCCAATTTCACCCCTCCACTTT.

This chain links TRBV6-4 with TRBJ2-1, with D perhaps matching TRBD2 (7 bases). There are 15 residues in the CDR3. From germline, CDR1 is MRHNA and CDR2 SNTAGT. Deletions cut 6 bases from V and 8 bases from J, with 20 bases between. The CDR3 spells CASRPEGGGPHEQFF. Here the CDR3 DNA reads TGTGCCAGCAGGCCGGAGGGGGGGGGCCCCCATGAGCAGTTCTTC.

CDR3 loop: CASSLPGTGVSSPLHF. CDR3 nucleotide sequence: TGTGCCAGCAGTTTACCCGGGACAGGGGTGAGTTCACCCCTCCACTTT. The rearrangement uses TRBV27 and TRBJ1-6, with TRBD1 matching 10 bases. Germline assignment: CDR1 MNHEY and CDR2 SMNVEV (reference sequence). This CDR3 spans 16 amino acids. Trimming took 2 bases from V and 9 from J; bases not matched to a gene: 7.

The rearrangement joins TRBV2 to TRBJ1-5; D is perhaps TRBD1 (6 bases). Looked up from germline, CDR1 is SNHLY and CDR2 is FYNNEI. This CDR3 is 15 amino acids long. The ends were cut back, 3 bases at V and 3 bases at J, with 12 bases in the middle. Here the CDR3 DNA reads TGTGCCAGCAGTGACCCAGGGGTAATCAATCAGCCCCAGCATTTT. This sequence encodes CASSDPGVINQPQHF.